Listed below are T cell receptor beta chains from one sample, sequenced in a study of blood T cell repertoires in COVID-19. Clones were sequenced by immunoSEQ multiplex PCR, and TCRdb holds only the in-frame ones, with some missing. The sample yields more than 350,000 clones, 85% to 90% seen once. Source material: PBMCs or T cells enriched from blood (not recorded which). The receptors were gathered from a woman aged 45 to 65 who had recovered from COVID-19. The CDR3 runs from the conserved cysteine through the conserved F or W. The D gene is left open where the match is weak. Size tells how often a clone was seen (once, few, many) or the class of an expanded clone, and some rows leave it out.

j_call clone_size v_call d_call cdr3_length cdr3_nt cdr3_aa
TRBJ1-1 - TRBV3-1/TRBV3-2 - 16 TGTGCCAGCAGCCAAGAAATACAGGCGAGGAACACTGAAGCTTTCTTT CASSQEIQARNTEAFF
TRBJ2-6 - TRBV27 TRBD1 16 TGTGCCAGCAGACAGGGGGCGCTCGCTGGGGCCAACGTCCTGACTTTC CASRQGALAGANVLTF
TRBJ1-5 once TRBV30 TRBD1 15 TGTGCCTGGAGCCCCCCCGACAGGGGCAATCAGCCCCAGCATTTT CAWSPPDRGNQPQHF
TRBJ2-1 - TRBV5-1 TRBD2 15 TGCGCCAGCAAGGGGGGGACTAGCGGGCTTGATGAGCAGTTCTTC CASKGGTSGLDEQFF
TRBJ1-1 - TRBV30 - 14 TGTGCCTGGAGTGAAATACAGGGGAACACTGAAGCTTTCTTT CAWSEIQGNTEAFF
TRBJ1-2 once TRBV7-6 - 13 TGTGCCAGCAGCTTACCCGGGTTCTATGGCTACACCTTC CASSLPGFYGYTF
TRBJ1-2 - TRBV24-1 - 14 TGTGCCACCAGTGAAGTGGGACAAAACTATGGCTACACCTTC CATSEVGQNYGYTF
TRBJ2-1 - TRBV30 TRBD1 14 TGTGCCTGGAGTCAGACAGGGCCATACAATGAGCAGTTCTTC CAWSQTGPYNEQFF
TRBJ2-1 - TRBV6-1 - 13 TGTGCCAGCAGTGACGGAGTCTTGGTTGAGCAGTTCTTC CASSDGVLVEQFF
TRBJ2-1 - TRBV6-5 - 15 TGTGCCAGCAGTTACTCTACAAGTGCCTACAATGAGCAGTTCTTC CASSYSTSAYNEQFF
TRBJ1-2 few TRBV12-5 TRBD1 12 TGTGCTAGTGGTGCCAGGGGGCTTGGCTACACCTTC CASGARGLGYTF
TRBJ1-1 once TRBV30 - 12 TGTGCCTGGAACCCCCGGTGGGGCCGGGCTTTCTTT CAWNPRWGRAFF
TRBJ2-3 few TRBV5-1 - 12 TGCGCCAGCAGACAGGACGGAGATACGCAGTATTTT CASRQDGDTQYF
TRBJ2-5 - TRBV5-3 - 15 TGTGCCAGAAGCTTGGGAGGTCTACCCCCCGAGACCCAGTACTTC CARSLGGLPPETQYF
TRBJ1-3 - TRBV6-5 - 13 TGTGCCAGCAGTATGAGCTCTGGAAACACCATATATTTT CASSMSSGNTIYF
TRBJ1-1 - TRBV5-1 - 14 TGCGCCAGCAGCGGGGACTTTTGGGACACTGAAGCTTTCTTT CASSGDFWDTEAFF
TRBJ1-6 - TRBV5-5 - 16 TGTGCCAGCAGCCCGACATTGCCGGACTATAATTCACCCCTCCACTTT CASSPTLPDYNSPLHF
TRBJ1-2 - TRBV12-3/TRBV12-4 - 12 TGTGCCAGCAGTTACGACAGGTACGGCTACACCTTC CASSYDRYGYTF
TRBJ2-3 - TRBV30 TRBD1 16 TGTGCCTGGAGTGCGGGACAGGGATTAGTTACAGATACGCAGTATTTT CAWSAGQGLVTDTQYF
TRBJ1-2 - TRBV6-1 TRBD1 14 TGTGCCAGCAGTGAAGCGTCAGGGGGCGGTGGCTACACCTTC CASSEASGGGGYTF
TRBJ1-4 few TRBV28 TRBD1 16 TGTGCCAGCAGTTTAGGGGACAGTTGGGTTGGTGAAAAACTGTTTTTT CASSLGDSWVGEKLFF
TRBJ2-7 - TRBV6-5 - 16 TGTGCCAGCAGTTTCGTACAGGGTGCGTCGTCCTACGAGCAGTACTTC CASSFVQGASSYEQYF
TRBJ2-1 - TRBV7-2 - 12 TGTGCCAGCAGCTCGCTAGCATTTGAGCAGTTCTTC CASSSLAFEQFF
TRBJ2-3 - TRBV19 TRBD2 17 TGTGCCAGTAGTATATCTAGCGGGGAGTTAAGCACAGATACGCAGTATTTT CASSISSGELSTDTQYF